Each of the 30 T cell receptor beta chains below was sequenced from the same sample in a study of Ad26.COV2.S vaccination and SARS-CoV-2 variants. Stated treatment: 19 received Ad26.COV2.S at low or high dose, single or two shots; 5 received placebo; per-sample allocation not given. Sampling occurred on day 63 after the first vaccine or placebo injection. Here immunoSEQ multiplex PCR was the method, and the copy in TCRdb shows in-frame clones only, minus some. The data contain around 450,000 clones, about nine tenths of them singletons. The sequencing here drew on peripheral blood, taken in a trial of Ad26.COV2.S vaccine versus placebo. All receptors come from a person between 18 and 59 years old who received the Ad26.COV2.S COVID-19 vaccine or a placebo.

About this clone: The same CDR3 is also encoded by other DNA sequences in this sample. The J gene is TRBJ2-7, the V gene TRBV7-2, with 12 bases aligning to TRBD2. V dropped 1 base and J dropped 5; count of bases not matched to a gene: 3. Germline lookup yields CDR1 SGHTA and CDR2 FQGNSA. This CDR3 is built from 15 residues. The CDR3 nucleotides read TGTGCCAGCAGCTTAGGGCTAGCGGGAGGGAACGAGCAGTACTTC. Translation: CASSLGLAGGNEQYF.

Here the CDR3 reads CSASPEDEQFF. The CDR3 nucleotides are TGCAGTGCTAGCCCCGAGGATGAGCAGTTCTTC. The chain couples TRBV20-1 to TRBJ2-1; no firm D call. The CDR3 totals 11 residues. Deletions cut 3 bases from V and 8 bases from J, with 8 bases between. Germline loops: CDR1 DFQATT, CDR2 SNEGSKA (reference sequence).

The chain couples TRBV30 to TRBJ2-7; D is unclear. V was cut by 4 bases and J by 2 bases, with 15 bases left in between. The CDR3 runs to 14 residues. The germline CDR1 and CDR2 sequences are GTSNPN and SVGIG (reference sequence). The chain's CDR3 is CAWKAPGWAYEQYF. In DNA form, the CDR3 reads TGTGCCTGGAAAGCGCCAGGATGGGCCTACGAGCAGTACTTC.

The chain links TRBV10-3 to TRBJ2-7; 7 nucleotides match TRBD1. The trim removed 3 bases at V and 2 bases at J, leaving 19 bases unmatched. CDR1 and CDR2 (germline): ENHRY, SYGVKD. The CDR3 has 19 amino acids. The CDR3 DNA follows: TGTGCCATCAGTGATCCGGGACAGTACCGCGACCTTGGGGCCTACGAGCAGTACTTC. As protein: CAISDPGQYRDLGAYEQYF.

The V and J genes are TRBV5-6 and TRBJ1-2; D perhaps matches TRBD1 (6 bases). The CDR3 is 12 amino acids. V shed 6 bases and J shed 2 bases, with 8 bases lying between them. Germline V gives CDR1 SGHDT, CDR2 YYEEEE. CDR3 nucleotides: TGTGCCAGCACAACAGGGAACTATGGCTACACCTTC. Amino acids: CASTTGNYGYTF.

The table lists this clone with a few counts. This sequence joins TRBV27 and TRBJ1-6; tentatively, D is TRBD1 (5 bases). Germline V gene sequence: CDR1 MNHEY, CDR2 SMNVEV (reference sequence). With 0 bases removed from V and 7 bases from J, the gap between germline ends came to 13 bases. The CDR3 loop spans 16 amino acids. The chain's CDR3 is CASSLSSGTPNSPLHF. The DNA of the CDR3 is TGTGCCAGCAGTTTATCATCCGGGACTCCGAATTCACCCCTCCACTTT.

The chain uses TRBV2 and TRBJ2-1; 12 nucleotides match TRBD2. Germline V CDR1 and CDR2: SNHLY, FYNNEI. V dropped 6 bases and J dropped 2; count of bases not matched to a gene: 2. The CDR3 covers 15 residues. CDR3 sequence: CASRGLAGTYNEQFF. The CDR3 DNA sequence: TGTGCCAGCAGAGGACTAGCGGGGACCTACAATGAGCAGTTCTTC.

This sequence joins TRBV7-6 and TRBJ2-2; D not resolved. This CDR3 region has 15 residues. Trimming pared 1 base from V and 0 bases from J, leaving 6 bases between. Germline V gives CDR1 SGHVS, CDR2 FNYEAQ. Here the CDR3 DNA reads TGTGCCAGCAGCTTAGTTGGGACGAACACCGGGGAGCTGTTTTTT. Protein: CASSLVGTNTGELFF.

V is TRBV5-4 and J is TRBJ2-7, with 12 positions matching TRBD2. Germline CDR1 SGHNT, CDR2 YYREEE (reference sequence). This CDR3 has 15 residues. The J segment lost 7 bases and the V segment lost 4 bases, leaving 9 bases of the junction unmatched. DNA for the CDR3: TGTGCCAGCAGCGAGGGGGCTAGCGGGAGGGAAGAGCAGTACTTC. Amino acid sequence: CASSEGASGREEQYF. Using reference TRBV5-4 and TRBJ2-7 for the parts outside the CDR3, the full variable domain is ETGVTQSPTHLIKTRGQQVTLRCSSQSGHNTVSWYQQALGQGPQFIFQYYREEENGRGNFPPRFSGLQFPNYSSELNVNALELDDSALYLCASSEGASGREEQYFGPGTRLTVT.

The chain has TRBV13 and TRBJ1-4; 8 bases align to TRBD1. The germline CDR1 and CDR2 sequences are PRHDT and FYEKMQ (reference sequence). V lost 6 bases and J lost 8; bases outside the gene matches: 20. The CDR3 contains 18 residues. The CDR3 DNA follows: TGTGCCAGCAGTTTTAATCCCCCCTCGACAGGGGTCAACGAAAAACTGTTTTTT. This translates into CASSFNPPSTGVNEKLFF.

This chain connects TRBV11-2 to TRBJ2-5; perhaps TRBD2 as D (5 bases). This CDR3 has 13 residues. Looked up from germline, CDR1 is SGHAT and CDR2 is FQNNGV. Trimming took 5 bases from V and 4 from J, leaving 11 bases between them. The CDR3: CASSHWAGETQYF. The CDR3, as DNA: TGTGCCAGCAGCCACTGGGCGGGAGAGACCCAGTACTTC. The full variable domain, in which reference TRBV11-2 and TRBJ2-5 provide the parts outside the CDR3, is EAGVAQSPRYKIIEKRQSVAFWCNPISGHATLYWYQQILGQGPKLLIQFQNNGVVDDSQLPKDRFSAERLKGVDSTLKIQPAKLEDSAVYLCASSHWAGETQYFGPGTRLLVL.

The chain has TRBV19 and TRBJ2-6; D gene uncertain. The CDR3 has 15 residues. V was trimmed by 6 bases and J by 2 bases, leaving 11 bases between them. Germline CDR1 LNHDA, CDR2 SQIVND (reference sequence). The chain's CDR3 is CASSPYNPGANVLTF. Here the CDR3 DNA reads TGTGCCAGTAGCCCTTATAACCCTGGGGCCAACGTCCTGACTTTC.

The CDR3, as DNA: TGCAGCGTGAATGCGCGGGTCCAAGAGACCCAGTACTTC. Translated, it gives CSVNARVQETQYF. The chain is built from TRBV29-1 and TRBJ2-5, with D tentatively TRBD2 (5 bases). Germline CDR1 reads SQVTM; CDR2 reads ANQGSEA. The CDR3 consists of 13 residues. Trimming took 6 bases from V and 1 from J, leaving 12 bases between them.

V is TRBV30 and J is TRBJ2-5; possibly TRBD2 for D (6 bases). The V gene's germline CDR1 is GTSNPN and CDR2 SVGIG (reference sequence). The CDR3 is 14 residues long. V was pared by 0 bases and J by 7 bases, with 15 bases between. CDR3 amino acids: CAWSVSASVGTQYF. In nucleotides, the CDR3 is TGTGCCTGGAGTGTATCGGCTAGCGTCGGGACCCAGTACTTC.

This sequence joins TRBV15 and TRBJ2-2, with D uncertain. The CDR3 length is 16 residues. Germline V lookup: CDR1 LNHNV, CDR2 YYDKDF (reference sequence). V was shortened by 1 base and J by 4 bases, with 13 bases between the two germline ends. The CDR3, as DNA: TGTGCCACCAGCAGAGGATTGGGCAGATCCACCGGGGAGCTGTTTTTT. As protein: CATSRGLGRSTGELFF.

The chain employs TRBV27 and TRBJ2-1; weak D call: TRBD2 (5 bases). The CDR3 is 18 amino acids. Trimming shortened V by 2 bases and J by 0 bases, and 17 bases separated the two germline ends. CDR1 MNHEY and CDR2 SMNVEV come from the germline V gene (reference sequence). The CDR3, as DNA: TGTGCCAGCAGTTTACGGGGATTGGGCCTGAGCTCCTACAATGAGCAGTTCTTC. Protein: CASSLRGLGLSSYNEQFF.

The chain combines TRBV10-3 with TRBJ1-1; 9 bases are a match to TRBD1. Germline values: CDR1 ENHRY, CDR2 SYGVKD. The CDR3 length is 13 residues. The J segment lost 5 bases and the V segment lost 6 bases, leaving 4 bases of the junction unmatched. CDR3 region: CAIRETGGTEAFF. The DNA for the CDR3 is TGTGCCATCAGAGAGACAGGGGGAACTGAAGCTTTCTTT.

The CDR3 reads CSASKRGGPEQYF. CDR3 bases: TGCAGTGCGAGTAAACGTGGGGGGCCCGAGCAGTACTTC. V usage is TRBV20-1 and J usage is TRBJ2-7, with D perhaps being TRBD1 or TRBD2 (6 bases each). V dropped 6 bases and J dropped 6 bases, with 18 bases sitting between them. This CDR3 is built from 13 residues. Germline V gives CDR1 DFQATT, CDR2 SNEGSKA (reference sequence).

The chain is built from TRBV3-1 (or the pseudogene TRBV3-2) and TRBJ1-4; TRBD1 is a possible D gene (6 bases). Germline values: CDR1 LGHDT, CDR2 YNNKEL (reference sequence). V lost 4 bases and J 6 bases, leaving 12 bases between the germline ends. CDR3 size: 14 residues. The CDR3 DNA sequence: TGTGCCAGCAGCCCCACAGGGAGCGATGAAAAACTGTTTTTT. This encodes CASSPTGSDEKLFF.

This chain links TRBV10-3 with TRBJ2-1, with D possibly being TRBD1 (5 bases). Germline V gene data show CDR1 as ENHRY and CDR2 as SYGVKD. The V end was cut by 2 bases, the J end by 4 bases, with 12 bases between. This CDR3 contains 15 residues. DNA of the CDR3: TGTGCCATCAGTGAGAGGGGTACGGATTACAATGAGCAGTTCTTC. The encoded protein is CAISERGTDYNEQFF.

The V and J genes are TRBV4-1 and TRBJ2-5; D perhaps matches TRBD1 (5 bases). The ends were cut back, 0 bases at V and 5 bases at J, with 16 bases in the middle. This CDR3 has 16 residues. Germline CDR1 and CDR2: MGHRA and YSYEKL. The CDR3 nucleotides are TGCGCCAGCAGCCAAGATCAGGGATTCCCAGGCGAGACCCAGTACTTC. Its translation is CASSQDQGFPGETQYF.

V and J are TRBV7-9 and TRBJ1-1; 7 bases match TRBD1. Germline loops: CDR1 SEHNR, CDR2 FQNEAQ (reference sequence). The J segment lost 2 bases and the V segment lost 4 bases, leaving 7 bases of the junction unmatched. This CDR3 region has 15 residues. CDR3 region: CASSSPNRGNTEAFF. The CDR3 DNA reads TGTGCCAGCAGCTCACCGAACAGGGGAAACACTGAAGCTTTCTTT.

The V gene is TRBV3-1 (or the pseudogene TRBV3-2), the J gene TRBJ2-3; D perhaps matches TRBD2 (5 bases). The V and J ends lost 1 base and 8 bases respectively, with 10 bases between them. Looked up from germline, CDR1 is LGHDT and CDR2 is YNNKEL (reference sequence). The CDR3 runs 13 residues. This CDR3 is CASSQAGTFTQYF. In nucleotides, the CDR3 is TGTGCCAGCAGCCAAGCGGGAACGTTTACGCAGTATTTT.

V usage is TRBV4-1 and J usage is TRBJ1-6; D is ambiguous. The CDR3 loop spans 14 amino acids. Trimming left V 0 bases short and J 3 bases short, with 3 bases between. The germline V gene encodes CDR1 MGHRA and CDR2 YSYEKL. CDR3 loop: CASSQDNYNSPLHF. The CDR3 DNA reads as TGCGCCAGCAGCCAAGACAACTATAATTCACCCCTCCACTTT.

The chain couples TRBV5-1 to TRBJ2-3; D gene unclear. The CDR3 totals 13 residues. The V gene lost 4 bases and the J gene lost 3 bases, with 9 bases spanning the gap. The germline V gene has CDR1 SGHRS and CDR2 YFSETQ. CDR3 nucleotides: TGCGCCAGCAGCGCTACTTGGACAGATACGCAGTATTTT. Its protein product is CASSATWTDTQYF.

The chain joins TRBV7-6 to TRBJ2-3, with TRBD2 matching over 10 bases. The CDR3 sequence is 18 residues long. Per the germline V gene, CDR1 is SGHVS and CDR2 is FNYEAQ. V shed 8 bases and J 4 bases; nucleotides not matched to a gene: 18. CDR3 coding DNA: TGTGCCAGCGGAAATCTTTGGCTAGCGGGAGCTACGGCAGATACGCAGTATTTT. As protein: CASGNLWLAGATADTQYF.

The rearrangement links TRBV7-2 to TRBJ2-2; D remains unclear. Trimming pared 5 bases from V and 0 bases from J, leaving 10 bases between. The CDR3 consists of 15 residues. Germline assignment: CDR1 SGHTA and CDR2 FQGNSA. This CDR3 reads CASSNARSNTGELFF. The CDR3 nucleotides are TGTGCCAGCAGCAACGCTAGGTCGAACACCGGGGAGCTGTTTTTT.

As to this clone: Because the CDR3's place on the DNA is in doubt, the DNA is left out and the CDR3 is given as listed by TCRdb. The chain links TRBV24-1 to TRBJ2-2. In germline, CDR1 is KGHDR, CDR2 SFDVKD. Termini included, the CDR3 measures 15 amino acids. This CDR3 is CATSPGGFGAGELFF.

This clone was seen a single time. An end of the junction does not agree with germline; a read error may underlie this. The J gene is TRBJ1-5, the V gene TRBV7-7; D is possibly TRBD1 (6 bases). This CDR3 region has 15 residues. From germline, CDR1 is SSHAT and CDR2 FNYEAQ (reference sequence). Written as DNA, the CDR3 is TGTGCTAGCAGCCCCAGGGGTGGGAGCAATCAGCCCCAGCATTTT. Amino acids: CASSPRGGSNQPQHF.

The CDR3 DNA reads as TGTGCCAGAAGCTTGGCCTACCGGACCGAGGACAGAATTTCCCCCTATGGCTACACCTTC. The encoded protein is CARSLAYRTEDRISPYGYTF. The rearrangement uses TRBV5-3 and TRBJ1-2, with a possible D match to TRBD1 (6 bases). TRBV5-3 is flagged as an ORF with uncertain function. Between the trimmed V and J ends, which lost 0 bases and 4 bases, there was a span of 28 bases. CDR3 length equals 20 residues.